Here is one T cell receptor beta chain with its context. The data stem from a study of blood T cell repertoires in COVID-19. The ends lost 7 bases at V and 6 bases at J; junction bases unmatched: 10. The CDR3 is made up of 15 amino acids. Germline lookup yields CDR1 LNHDA and CDR2 SQIVND (reference sequence). The repertoire was sequenced with immunoSEQ multiplex PCR; TCRdb's copy has only in-frame clones and lacks some. This table holds about 27,000 clones, 80% to 95% found once. V gene TRBV19 combines with J gene TRBJ2-2; TRBD2 aligns across 8 bases. Sequenced sample: peripheral blood. The TCR sequence derives from a human donor in a cohort sampled during active COVID-19. The CDR3 sequence is CASIRGGGPAGELFF. The CDR3, as DNA: TGTGCCAGTATAAGGGGCGGGGGGCCAGCCGGGGAGCTGTTTTTT.